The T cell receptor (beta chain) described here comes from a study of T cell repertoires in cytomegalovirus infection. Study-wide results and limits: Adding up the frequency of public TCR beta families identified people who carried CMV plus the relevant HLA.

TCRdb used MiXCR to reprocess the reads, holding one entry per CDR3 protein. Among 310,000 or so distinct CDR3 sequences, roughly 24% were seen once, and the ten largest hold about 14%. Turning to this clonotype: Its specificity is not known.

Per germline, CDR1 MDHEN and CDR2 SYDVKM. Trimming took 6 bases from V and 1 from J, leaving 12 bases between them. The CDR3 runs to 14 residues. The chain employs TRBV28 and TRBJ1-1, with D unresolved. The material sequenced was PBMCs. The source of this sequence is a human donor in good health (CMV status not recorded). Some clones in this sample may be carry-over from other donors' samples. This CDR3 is CASRLRAENTEAFF. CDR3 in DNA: TGTGCCAGCAGGCTTAGAGCCGAGAACACTGAAGCTTTCTTT.